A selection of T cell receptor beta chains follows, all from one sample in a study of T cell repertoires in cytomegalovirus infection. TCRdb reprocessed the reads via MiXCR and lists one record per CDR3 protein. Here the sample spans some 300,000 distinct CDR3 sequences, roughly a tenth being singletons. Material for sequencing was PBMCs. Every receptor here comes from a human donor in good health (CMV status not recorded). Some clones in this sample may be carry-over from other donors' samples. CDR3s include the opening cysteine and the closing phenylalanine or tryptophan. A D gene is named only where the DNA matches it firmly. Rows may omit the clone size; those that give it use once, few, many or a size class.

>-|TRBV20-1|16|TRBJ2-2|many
TGCAGTGCTAGAGGTCTGCGCGGGGCCAACACCGGGGAGCTGTTTTTT
CSARGLRGANTGELFF
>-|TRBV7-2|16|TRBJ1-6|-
TGTGCCAGCAGCTTTACGGGGAGCTCCTATAATTCACCCCTCCACTTT
CASSFTGSSYNSPLHF
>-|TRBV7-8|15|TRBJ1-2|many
TGTGCCAGCACTTTGAGGGGGTGGGGTAACTATGGCTACACCTTC
CASTLRGWGNYGYTF
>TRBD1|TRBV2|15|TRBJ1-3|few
TGTGCCAGCAGTGAGGGACAGGGTTTTGGAAACACCATATATTTT
CASSEGQGFGNTIYF
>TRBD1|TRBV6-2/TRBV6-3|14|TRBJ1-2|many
TGTGCCAGCAGTTACGGAAGGGGGCGCGGTGGCTACACCTTC
CASSYGRGRGGYTF
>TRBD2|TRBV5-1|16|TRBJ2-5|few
TGCGCCAGCAGCTTGGCCCCTCTTAGCGGGGGTAAGACCCAGTACTTC
CASSLAPLSGGKTQYF
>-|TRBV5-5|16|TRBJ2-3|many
TGTGCCAGCAGCTTGAGGGGGGACCTTTTCACAGATACGCAGTATTTT
CASSLRGDLFTDTQYF
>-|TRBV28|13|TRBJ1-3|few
TGTGCCAGCTTTGGCCCGTCGGGAAACACCATATATTTT
CASFGPSGNTIYF
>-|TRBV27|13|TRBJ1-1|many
TGTGCCAGCAGTTTCCGGACGGGCGGCGAAGCTTTCTTT
CASSFRTGGEAFF
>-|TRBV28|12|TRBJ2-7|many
TGTGCCAGCAGTTTATGGGACCGCGAGCAGTACTTC
CASSLWDREQYF
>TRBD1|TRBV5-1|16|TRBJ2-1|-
TGCGCCAGCACCCCGACACCGGGACAGGGTGCAAATGAGCAGTTCTTC
CASTPTPGQGANEQFF
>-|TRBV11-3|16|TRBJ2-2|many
TGTGCCAGCAGCTTGACCGGGAACACGGGGACCGGGGAGCTGTTTTTT
CASSLTGNTGTGELFF
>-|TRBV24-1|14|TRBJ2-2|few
TGTGCCACCCAATCGGGGACGAACACCGGGGAGCTGTTTTTT
CATQSGTNTGELFF
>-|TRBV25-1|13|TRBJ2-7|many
TGTGCCAGCAGGGCCAGGGGGGTATACGAGCAGTACTTC
CASRARGVYEQYF
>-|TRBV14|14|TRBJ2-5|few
TGTGCCAGCAGCCAAGGGTTGCGTGAAGAGACCCAGTACTTC
CASSQGLREETQYF
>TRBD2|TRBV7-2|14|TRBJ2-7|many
TGTGCCAGCAGCTCTAGCGGGGGGGCGTGGGAGCAGTACTTC
CASSSSGGAWEQYF
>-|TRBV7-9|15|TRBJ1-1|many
TGTGCCAGCAGCTCCGACAGGAGACCTGGGACTGAAGCTTTCTTT
CASSSDRRPGTEAFF
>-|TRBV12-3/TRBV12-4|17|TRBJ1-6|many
TGTGCCAGCAGTTTCGGACGGCCCAGCTCCTATAATTCACCCCTCCACTTT
CASSFGRPSSYNSPLHF
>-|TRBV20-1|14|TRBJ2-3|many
TGCAGTGCTAGATCGGGGCGGCGGCAAGATACGCAGTATTTT
CSARSGRRQDTQYF
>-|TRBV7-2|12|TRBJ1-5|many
TGTGCCAGCAGCTTAGAATCCCAGCCCCAGCATTTT
CASSLESQPQHF
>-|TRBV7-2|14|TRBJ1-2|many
TGTGCCAGCAGCTTATATCAGGAAATCTATGGCTACACCTTC
CASSLYQEIYGYTF
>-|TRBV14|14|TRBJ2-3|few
TGTGCCAGCAGCCAAGAAACTTTTTCAGATACGCAGTATTTT
CASSQETFSDTQYF
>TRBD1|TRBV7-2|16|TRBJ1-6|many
TGTGCCAGCAGCTCGACAGGGCGACGAGGAAATTCACCCCTCCACTTT
CASSSTGRRGNSPLHF
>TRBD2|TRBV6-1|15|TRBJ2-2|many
TGTGCCAGCAGTGGGGGACTAGCGAACACCGGGGAGCTGTTTTTT
CASSGGLANTGELFF
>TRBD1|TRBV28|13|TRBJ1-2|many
TGTGCCAGCAGCCAAGGACAGGGTTATGGCTACACCTTC
CASSQGQGYGYTF
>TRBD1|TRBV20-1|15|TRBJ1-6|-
TGCAGTGCTAGAGTCGGGGGACAGAGGAATTCACCCCTCCACTTT
CSARVGGQRNSPLHF
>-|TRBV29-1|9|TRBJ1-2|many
TGCAGCGTTGACATTGGCCGAAGATTC
CSVDIGRRF
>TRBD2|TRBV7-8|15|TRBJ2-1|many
TGTGCCAGCAAGGGTGCCCAGCGGGGAACAAATGAGCAGTTCTTC
CASKGAQRGTNEQFF
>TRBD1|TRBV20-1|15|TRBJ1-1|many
TGCAGTGCTAGAGATCGGACAGGCTGGAACACTGAAGCTTTCTTT
CSARDRTGWNTEAFF
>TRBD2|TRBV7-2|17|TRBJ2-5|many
TGTGCCAGCAGCCCAAACCGCCAGCGGGGGGGCTCTGAGACCCAGTACTTC
CASSPNRQRGGSETQYF
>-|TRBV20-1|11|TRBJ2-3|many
TGCAGTCCCCGGCTCGGAGATACGCAGTATTTT
CSPRLGDTQYF
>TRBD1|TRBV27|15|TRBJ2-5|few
TGTGCCAGCAGTATGGGACAGGGAGGGTGGGAGACCCAGTACTTC
CASSMGQGGWETQYF
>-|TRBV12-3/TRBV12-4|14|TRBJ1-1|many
TGTGCCAGCAGTTACAGGGAATTGAACACTGAAGCTTTCTTT
CASSYRELNTEAFF
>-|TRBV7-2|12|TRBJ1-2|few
TGTGCCAGCAGCTTAGGGAATGAGGGCTACACCTTC
CASSLGNEGYTF
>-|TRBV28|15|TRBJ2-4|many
TGTGCCAGCAGCCTAGGGGAGGAAGCCAAAAACATTCAGTACTTC
CASSLGEEAKNIQYF
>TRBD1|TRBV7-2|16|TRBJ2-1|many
TGTGCCAGCAGCCGGGGAACAGGGGCCCTCTACAATGAGCAGTTCTTC
CASSRGTGALYNEQFF
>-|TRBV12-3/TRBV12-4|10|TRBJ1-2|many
TGTGCCAGCAACCCGGGATCCTACACCTTC
CASNPGSYTF
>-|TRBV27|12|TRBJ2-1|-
TGTGCCAGCAGTTCCCCCTCTAATGAGCAGTTCTTC
CASSSPSNEQFF
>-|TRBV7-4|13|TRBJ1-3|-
TGTGCCAGCAGCTTACAATCCGGAAACACCATATATTTT
CASSLQSGNTIYF
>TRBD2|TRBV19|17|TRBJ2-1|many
TGTGCCAGTGAGGAGCGGGGGGCCCTAAGCTCCTACAATGAGCAGTTCTTC
CASEERGALSSYNEQFF
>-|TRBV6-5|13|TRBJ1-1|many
TGTGCCAGCAGTTGGACCGAAAGCACTGAAGCTTTCTTT
CASSWTESTEAFF
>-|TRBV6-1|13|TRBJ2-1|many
TGTGCCAGCAGCGCTAAGTTCGTCAATGAGCAGTTCTTC
CASSAKFVNEQFF
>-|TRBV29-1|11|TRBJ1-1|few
TGCAGCGTTGAAGGGGACCTAGAAGCTTTCTTT
CSVEGDLEAFF
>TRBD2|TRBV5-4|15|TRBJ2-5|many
TGTGCCAGCATCCTTACCGGGGGGGACAAAGAGACCCAGTACTTC
CASILTGGDKETQYF
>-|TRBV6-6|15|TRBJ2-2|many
TGTGCCAGCAGTTACAGCCCGGGGAACACCGGGGAGCTGTTTTTT
CASSYSPGNTGELFF
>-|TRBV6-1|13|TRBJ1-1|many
TGTGCCAGCACCTTCTCTCCGGGTACGGAAGCTTTCTTT
CASTFSPGTEAFF
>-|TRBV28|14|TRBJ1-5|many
TGTGCCAGCTCTTTTTTGGGTAGCAATCAGCCCCAGCATTTT
CASSFLGSNQPQHF